Listed below are T cell receptor beta chains from one sample, sequenced in a study of T cells in Graves' hyperthyroidism and ophthalmopathy. TCRdb reprocessed the multiplex PCR reads via MiXCR and lists one record per CDR3 protein. The table has nearly 600,000 distinct CDR3 sequences, approximately 15% seen once. The sequenced sample consisted of blood. The origin of the receptors is a woman younger than 45 with Graves' hyperthyroidism that later progressed to Graves' ophthalmopathy. Both conserved end residues are part of each CDR3. D genes are given only for firm matches. Size tells how often a clone was seen (once, few, many) or the class of an expanded clone, and some rows leave it out.

abundance	v_gene	j_gene	d_gene	CDR3aa	CDR3nt
few	TRBV27	TRBJ1-1	NA	CASRRTDLNTEAFF	TGTGCCAGCAGACGGACAGATCTCAACACTGAAGCTTTCTTT
NA	TRBV19	TRBJ2-1	TRBD2	CASSYGTSPDRRFF	TGTGCCAGTAGTTATGGGACTAGCCCAGATAGACGGTTCTTC
few	TRBV27	TRBJ1-2	TRBD1	CASRTGPYGYTF	TGTGCCAGCAGGACAGGGCCCTATGGCTACACCTTC
many	TRBV12-3/TRBV12-4	TRBJ2-1	NA	CASNRGSTGEQFF	TGTGCCAGCAACCGGGGGAGTACGGGTGAGCAGTTCTTC
NA	TRBV30	TRBJ2-1	NA	CARSVEANSYEQFF	TGTGCCCGGAGTGTAGAGGCTAACTCCTACGAGCAGTTCTTC
many	TRBV28	TRBJ2-7	NA	CASSLSSGSSYEQYF	TGTGCCAGCAGTTTATCCAGTGGGAGCTCCTACGAGCAGTACTTC
many	TRBV3-1	TRBJ1-3	NA	CASSQEGRAPLGNTIYF	TGTGCCAGCAGCCAAGAAGGGCGGGCCCCACTCGGAAACACCATATATTTT
few	TRBV24-1	TRBJ2-1	NA	CATSEGGRNYNEQFF	TGTGCCACCAGTGAGGGGGGGCGGAACTACAATGAGCAGTTCTTC
many	TRBV3-1	TRBJ2-7	NA	CASSQAVGVFEQYF	TGTGCCAGCAGCCAAGCGGTAGGGGTTTTCGAGCAGTACTTC
NA	TRBV19	TRBJ2-2	NA	CASRHDRAGELFF	TGTGCCAGTAGGCATGACCGCGCCGGGGAGCTGTTTTTT
many	TRBV11-2	TRBJ1-1	NA	CASSLEVYMNTEAFF	TGTGCCAGCAGCTTAGAGGTGTATATGAACACTGAAGCTTTCTTT
many	TRBV28	TRBJ1-4	NA	CASSFQGRGYEKLFF	TGTGCCAGCAGTTTTCAGGGACGGGGGTATGAAAAACTGTTTTTT
many	TRBV27	TRBJ2-6	NA	CASSFRRVGANVLTF	TGTGCCAGCAGTTTCCGCAGGGTGGGGGCCAACGTCCTGACTTTC
NA	TRBV19	TRBJ1-5	NA	CASGLTVYNNQPQHF	TGTGCGTCAGGGCTTACAGTTTATAACAATCAGCCCCAGCATTTT
NA	TRBV7-9	TRBJ2-2	TRBD2	CASSSLPGLADANTGELFF	TGTGCCAGCAGCTCTCTCCCGGGACTAGCGGACGCGAACACCGGGGAGCTGTTTTTT
few	TRBV5-1	TRBJ2-7	NA	CASSLASSGVINEQYF	TGCGCCAGCAGCTTGGCGTCGTCAGGGGTAATCAACGAGCAGTACTTC
few	TRBV19	TRBJ2-7	NA	CASSIALPDYREPYEQYF	TGTGCCAGTAGTATAGCTTTGCCCGATTACAGGGAACCCTACGAGCAGTACTTC
many	TRBV14	TRBJ2-7	NA	CASSQVGPTRQYF	TGTGCCAGCAGCCAAGTCGGCCCTACGAGGCAGTACTTC